This TCR beta chain comes out of a study of a mutant IDH1 vaccine in newly diagnosed glioma. Study information: Most patients had received both radiotherapy and temozolomide, the prior options being radiotherapy, temozolomide, or both.

Germline CDR1 is KGHSH and CDR2 is LQKENI. V was pared by 4 bases and J by 1 base, with 8 bases between. The CDR3 sequence is 14 residues long. Here immunoSEQ multiplex PCR was the method, and the copy in TCRdb shows in-frame clones only, minus some. The sample carries tens of thousands of clones, around 83% recorded once. Time point: baseline, week 1 (first vaccination visit). Regarding treatment: pre-vaccination baseline after standard-of-care therapy. The donors' diagnosis was new WHO grade 3 or 4 astrocytoma that was IDH1-mutant and ATRX-lost. The sequence derives from a woman between 18 and 29 years old with glioma. Some clones in this sample may be carry-over from other donors' samples. This specimen consisted of peripheral blood mononuclear cells (PBMCs), obtained from a glioma patient treated with radiotherapy, temozolomide or both. The chain carries TRBV18 and TRBJ2-1; tentatively, D is TRBD2 (6 bases). The CDR3 region is CASSLSGSYNEQFF. As DNA, the CDR3 is TGTGCCAGCTCACTAAGCGGGTCCTACAATGAGCAGTTCTTC.